These 4 T cell receptor beta chains originate from one sample sequenced in a study of identical twins. TCRdb re-called the 5' RACE reads with MiXCR, one entry per CDR3 protein. Among approximately 620,000 distinct CDR3 sequences listed, under 9% were seen once. The same specimen was also included in a second study, on yellow fever vaccine responses in identical twins.

The specimen sequenced was PBMCs. The origin of the receptors is a woman in her late teens or twenties in good health.

J is TRBJ1-6 and V is TRBV5-8, with TRBD1 as a possible D gene (6 bases). The germline V gene encodes CDR1 SGHTS and CDR2 YDEGEE. With 4 bases removed from V and 4 bases from J, the gap between germline ends came to 12 bases. The CDR3 spans 15 residues. The CDR3: CASSAGTTYNSPLHF. As DNA, the CDR3 is TGTGCCAGCAGCGCCGGGACAACTTATAATTCACCCCTCCACTTT.

The chain combines TRBV4-3 with TRBJ2-1; 8 bases align to TRBD2. V was pared by 1 base and J by 5 bases, with 13 bases of the junction left unmatched. Germline-derived CDR1 and CDR2 are LGHNA and YSLEER. The CDR3 runs 18 residues. Here the CDR3 DNA reads TGCGCCAGCAGCCAAGTGCATCCCCGTCTAGCGGGTAACAATGAGCAGTTCTTC. Encoded protein: CASSQVHPRLAGNNEQFF.

This clonotype was observed a few times. The chain recombines TRBV27 with TRBJ1-2; D unresolved. The length of the CDR3 is 13 residues. The germline V and J ends were trimmed by 4 bases and 3 bases, with 9 bases remaining between them. Germline-derived CDR1 and CDR2 are MNHEY and SMNVEV (reference sequence). The CDR3 region is CASSSDLDYGYTF. The CDR3 coding sequence is TGTGCCAGCAGTTCGGACCTAGACTATGGCTACACCTTC.

This clonotype was seen a few times. The gene calls are TRBV25-1 and TRBJ2-7; D is unclear. Germline V gives CDR1 MGHDK, CDR2 SYGVNS. The CDR3 loop spans 12 amino acids. The V end lost 3 bases, the J end lost 7 bases, and 10 bases lay between the germline ends. The CDR3 protein is CASSDPGREQYF. The CDR3 bases are TGTGCCAGCAGTGATCCAGGACGAGAGCAGTACTTC.